These 17 T cell receptor beta chains originate from one sample sequenced in a study of blood T cell repertoires in COVID-19 (dated by TCRdb to 2018 to 2021). Receptors were amplified or captured by the immunoSEQ multiplex PCR assay. Here the immuneACCESS table is served through TCRdb, limited to in-frame sequences with V and J called. Missing clones are a known gap in these copies; in checked studies unresolved V genes cover under half, and the rest lacks a known reason. Recorded for this sample are 350,000 to 450,000 clones; 70% to 90% of them occurred a single time. Roughly 3.1% of the sample rests with the top ten. The specimen was peripheral blood. The receptors stem from a human donor in a cohort sampled during active COVID-19.

The V and J genes are TRBV6-5 and TRBJ2-7, with unresolved D. The CDR3 sequence is 14 residues long. V shed 0 bases and J shed 9 bases, with 15 bases lying between them. Germline CDR1 MNHEY, CDR2 SVGAGI. In nucleotides, the CDR3 is TGTGCCAGCAGTTACTCGGGCAGTGTTCCCCCGCAGTACTTC. It translates to CASSYSGSVPPQYF.

The DNA for the CDR3 is TGCGCCAGCAGCTTGGGTTGGACAGGGGGCACTGAAGCTTTCTTT. As protein: CASSLGWTGGTEAFF. The chain combines TRBV5-1 with TRBJ1-1, with 10 bases lining up with TRBD1. Per germline, CDR1 SGHRS and CDR2 YFSETQ. The V segment lost 0 bases and the J segment 4 bases; nucleotides outside the gene matches: 3. CDR3 length: 15 amino acids. Full variable domain (rest looked up from reference TRBV5-1 and TRBJ1-1): KAGVTQTPRYLIKTRGQQVTLSCSPISGHRSVSWYQQTPGQGLQFLFEYFSETQRNKGNFPGRFSGRQFSNSRSEMNVSTLELGDSALYLCASSLGWTGGTEAFFGQGTRLTVV.

The chain has TRBV3-1 (or the pseudogene TRBV3-2) and TRBJ2-3, with D uncertain. Trimming left V 0 bases short and J 0 bases short, with 4 bases between. Per the germline V gene, CDR1 is LGHDT and CDR2 is YNNKEL (reference sequence). The CDR3 has 14 residues. CDR3 sequence: CASSQDFSTDTQYF. In nucleotides, the CDR3 is TGTGCCAGCAGCCAAGACTTTAGCACAGATACGCAGTATTTT.

The count of this clone is one. The CDR3 spells CATSDPGREQDTQYF. CDR3 sequence (DNA): TGTGCCACCAGTGATCCGGGAAGGGAACAAGATACGCAGTATTTT. This chain uses TRBV24-1 with TRBJ2-3; TRBD2 might be the D (5 bases). Germline-derived CDR1 and CDR2 are KGHDR and SFDVKD. The CDR3 sequence is 15 residues long. V was clipped by 3 bases and J by 5 bases, with 14 bases between them.

The chain has TRBV11-3 and TRBJ2-1; D might be TRBD2 (5 bases). The CDR3 is 13 residues long. Per germline, CDR1 SGHNT and CDR2 YENEEA. V was cut by 5 bases and J by 8 bases, with 13 bases left in between. CDR3: CASSLVDGDEQFF. The CDR3 DNA is TGTGCCAGCAGCCTGGTAGACGGGGATGAGCAGTTCTTC.

The V gene is TRBV30, the J gene TRBJ1-3, with 7 positions matching TRBD1. Per the germline V gene, CDR1 is GTSNPN and CDR2 is SVGIG (reference sequence). The CDR3 runs 14 residues. V was pared by 3 bases and J by 3 bases, with 5 bases of the junction left unmatched. The CDR3 protein is CAWRRSGGGNTIYF. The CDR3, as DNA: TGTGCCTGGAGACGTTCAGGGGGTGGAAACACCATATATTTT.

The rearrangement links TRBV7-3 to TRBJ2-3; 8 bases align to TRBD2. Germline CDR1 reads SGHTA; CDR2 reads FQGTGA. With V trimmed by 1 base and J by 0 bases, 9 bases remained unmatched. This CDR3 comprises 18 residues. The CDR3 DNA reads as TGTGCCAGCAGCTTAAACCCGGGGGGGACGGGAAGCACAGATACGCAGTATTTT. It codes for CASSLNPGGTGSTDTQYF.

This clone was observed at least ten times. This chain connects TRBV5-1 to TRBJ1-5; TRBD1 aligns across 7 bases. This CDR3 has 15 residues. J was trimmed by 4 bases and V by 0 bases; bases with no gene match: 4. Germline CDR1 is SGHRS and CDR2 is YFSETQ. DNA of the CDR3: TGCGCCAGCAGCTTGGAGGGACAGCATAATCAGCCCCAGCATTTT. Protein: CASSLEGQHNQPQHF.

The chain employs TRBV27 and TRBJ2-7; 14 nucleotides agree with TRBD2. Unmatched junction bases numbered 8, after V lost 4 bases and J lost 9 bases. The CDR3 is 15 residues long. In germline, CDR1 is MNHEY, CDR2 SMNVEV (reference sequence). CDR3 region: CASSSPPGLAGVQYF. The DNA of the CDR3 is TGTGCCAGCAGTTCTCCACCGGGACTAGCGGGAGTGCAGTACTTC.

In this sample, this clone turned up a few times. The chain recombines TRBV5-7 with TRBJ2-1, with TRBD1 matching 8 bases. TRBV5-7 falls under the ORF class, with uncertain function. The CDR3 consists of 14 residues. The V and J ends lost 4 bases and 0 bases, in that order; junction bases with no gene match: 0. CDR3 in DNA: TGTGCCAGCAGCGGGACAGGCTCCTACAATGAGCAGTTCTTC. Its translation: CASSGTGSYNEQFF.

V gene TRBV5-8 combines with J gene TRBJ1-5; perhaps TRBD1 as D (6 bases). The germline V gene has CDR1 SGHTS and CDR2 YDEGEE. CDR3 length: 17 amino acids. V lost 0 bases, J lost 0 bases, and 13 bases lay in between. Here the CDR3 DNA reads TGTGCCAGCAGCTTGGTATCAGGGGTTTATAGCAATCAGCCCCAGCATTTT. Amino acids: CASSLVSGVYSNQPQHF.

A word on this clone: This CDR3 is also generated by other DNA sequences in the sample. The chain joins TRBV12-3 or TRBV12-4 to TRBJ1-5; D may be TRBD1 (5 bases). The CDR3 totals 13 residues. The germline V and J ends were trimmed by 6 bases and 3 bases, with 9 bases remaining between them. For the CDR3, the DNA is TGTGCCAGCAGGGACACCTACAATCAGCCCCAGCATTTT. Translation gives CASRDTYNQPQHF.

The gene calls are TRBV2 and TRBJ1-2, with D uncertain. Germline assignment: CDR1 SNHLY and CDR2 FYNNEI. The V gene lost 2 bases and the J gene lost 0 bases, with 16 bases spanning the gap. The CDR3 is 17 residues long. The CDR3 DNA follows: TGTGCCAGCAGTGAACATCGGGAGCTGAGATCTAACTATGGCTACACCTTC. Its translation: CASSEHRELRSNYGYTF. Full variable domain (rest looked up from reference TRBV2 and TRBJ1-2): EPEVTQTPSHQVTQMGQEVILRCVPISNHLYFYWYRQILGQKVEFLVSFYNNEISEKSEIFDDQFSVERPDGSNFTLKIRSTKLEDSAMYFCASSEHRELRSNYGYTFGSGTRLTVV.

The V gene is TRBV7-2, the J gene TRBJ1-2; 9 bases fit TRBD1. This CDR3 has 16 amino acids. CDR1 is SGHTA and CDR2 is FQGNSA in the germline V gene. V was clipped by 4 bases and J by 4 bases; unmatched bases: 10. CDR3 sequence reads: CASSWAPGQGIYGYTF. For the CDR3, the DNA is TGTGCCAGCAGCTGGGCGCCGGGACAGGGAATCTATGGCTACACCTTC.

The chain couples TRBV7-9 to TRBJ2-5; D is undetermined. V was clipped by 5 bases and J by 7 bases, with 17 bases between them. The CDR3 is 14 amino acids. Germline loops: CDR1 SEHNR, CDR2 FQNEAQ (reference sequence). CDR3 DNA: TGTGCCAGCAGCCCCGGGTATGGATTTGGGACCCAGTACTTC. It specifies CASSPGYGFGTQYF.

The J gene is TRBJ2-3, the V gene TRBV7-9; possibly TRBD2 for D (6 bases). Per germline, CDR1 SEHNR and CDR2 FQNEAQ (reference sequence). With 3 bases removed from V and 0 bases from J, the gap between germline ends came to 16 bases. CDR3 length: 17 residues. CDR3 DNA sequence: TGTGCCAGCAGCTTTGGGGCGGGACTCCCGAGCACAGATACGCAGTATTTT. Its translation: CASSFGAGLPSTDTQYF. The full variable domain, completed using reference TRBV7-9 and TRBJ2-3, is DTGVSQNPRHKITKRGQNVTFRCDPISEHNRLYWYRQTLGQGPEFLTYFQNEAQLEKSRLLSDRFSAERPKGSFSTLEIQRTEQGDSAMYLCASSFGAGLPSTDTQYFGPGTRLTVL.

This sequence joins TRBV6-5 and TRBJ2-7, with D possibly TRBD1 on 5 matching bases. Germline values: CDR1 MNHEY, CDR2 SVGAGI. V lost 7 bases to trimming and J lost 1 base, with 14 bases between them. The length of the CDR3 is 14 residues. CDR3 in amino acids: CASKGVVGSYEQYF. In nucleotides, the CDR3 is TGTGCCAGCAAAGGGGTCGTTGGGTCCTACGAGCAGTACTTC.